A single T cell receptor (beta chain) is shown here with its context. Its antigen is not identified. The CDR3 spans 13 residues. The trim removed 6 bases at V and 4 bases at J, leaving 5 bases unmatched. The V gene's germline CDR1 is MDHEN and CDR2 SYDVKM. Using immunoSEQ multiplex PCR, the repertoire was profiled, and TCRdb retains in-frame clones only, with some absent. The sample consists of around 250,000 clones, under 75% of them appearing once. This entry belongs to a study of cytotoxic CD8 clonotypes in ibrutinib-treated CLL. Study details: The study recorded mean values of around 250,000 productive templates and 94,082 productive rearrangements per sample.

Overall study results and limits: Clonotypes that were public were uncommon, and they contracted or stayed stable on treatment.

The chain is built from TRBV28 and TRBJ2-7; the match to TRBD1 covers 8 bases. Source: PBMCs, taken after 24 months of ibrutinib treatment. The sequence was collected from a human donor with chronic lymphocytic leukemia. The CDR3 DNA reads TGTGCCAGCAGGGTACAGGGGGTATACGAGCAGTACTTC. Translated: CASRVQGVYEQYF. Full variable domain (missing parts from reference TRBV28 and TRBJ2-7): DVKVTQSSRYLVKRTGEKVFLECVQDMDHENMFWYRQDPGLGLRLIYFSYDVKMKEKGDIPEGYSVSREKKERFSLILESASTNQTSMYLCASRVQGVYEQYFGPGTRLTVT.